Listed below are T cell receptor beta chains from one sample, sequenced in a study of cytomegalovirus exposure and HLA in healthy donors. TCRdb's copy holds only in-frame clones and misses some; the assay was immunoSEQ multiplex PCR. The sample includes approximately 110,000 clones, 77% of them seen just once. Sequences were obtained from PBMCs. The receptor set was obtained from a woman aged 40 to 50 in good health and CMV-seropositive. CDR3s include the opening cysteine and the closing phenylalanine or tryptophan. Each record gives: clone size, J gene, V gene, D gene, CDR3 DNA, CDR3 protein. A D gene is named only where the DNA matches it firmly. Clone size is not always given. Where it is, it says once, few, many or a class for expanded clones.

clone_size: -
j_call: TRBJ1-4
v_call: TRBV6-6
d_call: -
cdr3_nt: TGTGCCAGCAGCGGGGGTGGAACTAATGAAAAACTGTTTTTT
cdr3_aa: CASSGGGTNEKLFF

clone_size: -
j_call: TRBJ1-3
v_call: TRBV19
d_call: -
cdr3_nt: TGTGCCAGCCTCTCTGGAAACACCATATATTTT
cdr3_aa: CASLSGNTIYF

clone_size: -
j_call: TRBJ2-4
v_call: TRBV28
d_call: TRBD1
cdr3_nt: TGTGCCAGCAGTCCCCGGGCAGGGGGCTATCAAAACATTCAGTACTTC
cdr3_aa: CASSPRAGGYQNIQYF

clone_size: once
j_call: TRBJ2-3
v_call: TRBV11-2
d_call: -
cdr3_nt: TGTGCCAGCAGCCTCGACAGGAGTCCCGATACGCAGTATTTT
cdr3_aa: CASSLDRSPDTQYF

clone_size: -
j_call: TRBJ2-1
v_call: TRBV6-5
d_call: -
cdr3_nt: TGTGCCAGCAGCCGCGGGCTTAACAGTGAGCAGTTCTTC
cdr3_aa: CASSRGLNSEQFF

clone_size: -
j_call: TRBJ2-7
v_call: TRBV7-9
d_call: TRBD1
cdr3_nt: TGTGCCAGCAGCTTGGAGACAGGGTCGACCGCCTACGAGCAGTACTTC
cdr3_aa: CASSLETGSTAYEQYF

clone_size: -
j_call: TRBJ1-1
v_call: TRBV20-1
d_call: TRBD1
cdr3_nt: TGCAGGGACGACAGGGGATCGCTCTTT
cdr3_aa: CRDDRGSLF

clone_size: few
j_call: TRBJ2-5
v_call: TRBV29-1
d_call: -
cdr3_nt: TGCAGCGCACTACCGGGACTCCGAGAGACCCAGTACTTC
cdr3_aa: CSALPGLRETQYF

clone_size: -
j_call: TRBJ2-3
v_call: TRBV11-1
d_call: -
cdr3_nt: TGTGCCAGCAGCCCGGGACTGTACACAGATACGCAGTATTTT
cdr3_aa: CASSPGLYTDTQYF

clone_size: -
j_call: TRBJ2-3
v_call: TRBV10-3
d_call: TRBD2
cdr3_nt: TGTGCCATCAGTGGGACTAGCGGGAGGATAACAGATACGCAGTATTTT
cdr3_aa: CAISGTSGRITDTQYF

clone_size: few
j_call: TRBJ1-1
v_call: TRBV6-5
d_call: -
cdr3_nt: TGTGCCAGCAGTTACCCAAGAGGGACTGAAGCTTTCTTT
cdr3_aa: CASSYPRGTEAFF

clone_size: -
j_call: TRBJ1-6
v_call: TRBV5-1
d_call: -
cdr3_nt: TGCGCCAGCAGCCCGGCAGGCCAGAGCTCCTATAATTCACCCCTCCACTTT
cdr3_aa: CASSPAGQSSYNSPLHF

clone_size: -
j_call: TRBJ2-7
v_call: TRBV6-6
d_call: TRBD2
cdr3_nt: TGTGCCAGCAGTTACTCGACTAGCGGGAATTACGAGCAGTACTTC
cdr3_aa: CASSYSTSGNYEQYF

clone_size: -
j_call: TRBJ2-7
v_call: TRBV5-1
d_call: -
cdr3_nt: TGCGCCAGCAGCTTAGACAAATACGAGCAGTACTTC
cdr3_aa: CASSLDKYEQYF

clone_size: -
j_call: TRBJ1-1
v_call: TRBV7-2
d_call: -
cdr3_nt: TGTGCCAGCAGCGCGGGACGGTCGAACACTGAAGCTTTCTTT
cdr3_aa: CASSAGRSNTEAFF

clone_size: -
j_call: TRBJ2-7
v_call: TRBV30
d_call: TRBD1
cdr3_nt: TGTGCCTGGAGCCGGGACAGACCCTACGAGCAGTACTTC
cdr3_aa: CAWSRDRPYEQYF

clone_size: -
j_call: TRBJ2-7
v_call: TRBV9
d_call: TRBD1
cdr3_nt: TGTGCCAGCAGCGCAGGGACAGGGGTAGGATACGAGCAGTACTTC
cdr3_aa: CASSAGTGVGYEQYF

clone_size: -
j_call: TRBJ1-3
v_call: TRBV7-9
d_call: -
cdr3_nt: TGTGCCAGCAGCTCAACAGGGAAAGGAAACACCATATATTTT
cdr3_aa: CASSSTGKGNTIYF

clone_size: once
j_call: TRBJ2-3
v_call: TRBV4-1
d_call: TRBD2
cdr3_nt: TGCGCCAGCAGCCAAGATCGTTCTAGCGGGATATCCCCAGATACGCAGTATTTT
cdr3_aa: CASSQDRSSGISPDTQYF

clone_size: -
j_call: TRBJ1-6
v_call: TRBV21-1
d_call: -
cdr3_nt: TGTGCCAGCAGCAAAGCCGCTAGAGGGGGTTCACCCCTCCACTTT
cdr3_aa: CASSKAARGGSPLHF

clone_size: -
j_call: TRBJ2-1
v_call: TRBV5-6
d_call: -
cdr3_nt: TGTGCCAGCAGTCCCGACTACAATACCTACAATGAGCAGTTCTTC
cdr3_aa: CASSPDYNTYNEQFF

clone_size: few
j_call: TRBJ2-7
v_call: TRBV18
d_call: TRBD1
cdr3_nt: TGTGCCAGCTCACTCAACCGGGACAGGGGCGAGCAGTACTTC
cdr3_aa: CASSLNRDRGEQYF

clone_size: -
j_call: TRBJ1-3
v_call: TRBV4-2
d_call: -
cdr3_nt: TGTGCCAGCAGTAGAGGGACACAGGACACCATATATTTT
cdr3_aa: CASSRGTQDTIYF